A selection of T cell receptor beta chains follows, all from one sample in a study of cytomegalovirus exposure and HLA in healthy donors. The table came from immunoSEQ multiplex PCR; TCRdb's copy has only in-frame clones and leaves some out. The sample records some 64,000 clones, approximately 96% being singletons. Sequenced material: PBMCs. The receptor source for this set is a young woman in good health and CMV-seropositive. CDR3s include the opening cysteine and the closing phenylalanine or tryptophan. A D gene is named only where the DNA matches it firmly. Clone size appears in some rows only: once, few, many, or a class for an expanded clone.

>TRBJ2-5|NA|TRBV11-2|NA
TGTGCCAGCAGCTCGGCATCGAACTGGGGAGAAGAGACCCAGTACTTC
CASSSASNWGEETQYF
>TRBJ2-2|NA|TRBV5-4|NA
TGTGCCAGCCCCTTGAGCACCGGGGAGCTGTTTTTT
CASPLSTGELFF
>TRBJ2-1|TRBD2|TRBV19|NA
TGTGCCAGTAGCCTTAGCGGGGTAGACAATGAGCAGTTCTTC
CASSLSGVDNEQFF
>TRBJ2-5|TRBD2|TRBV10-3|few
TGTGCCATCAGTGAGTCGGCTACTAGCGGGAAATTTCAGACCCAGTACTTC
CAISESATSGKFQTQYF
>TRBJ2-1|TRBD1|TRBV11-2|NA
TGTGCCAGCAGATCCGGGACAGGGCGTGTGTATGAGCAGTTCTTC
CASRSGTGRVYEQFF
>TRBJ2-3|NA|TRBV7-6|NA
TGTGCCAGCAGCTTAATCAGTTCTGATACGCAGTATTTT
CASSLISSDTQYF
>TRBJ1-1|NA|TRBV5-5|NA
TGTGCCAGCAGCTTGGGGCCCTTGAACACTGAAGCTTTCTTT
CASSLGPLNTEAFF
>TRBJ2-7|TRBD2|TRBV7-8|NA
TGTGCCAGCAGCTTACTAGCGGGGTCCTACGAGCAGTACTTC
CASSLLAGSYEQYF
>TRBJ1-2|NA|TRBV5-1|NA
TGCGCCAGCAGCTCATCACCAGGGAATGGCTACACCTTC
CASSSSPGNGYTF
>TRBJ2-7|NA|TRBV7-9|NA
TGTGCCAGCAGGGAGGGGGCGCCCACCTACGAGCAGTACTTC
CASREGAPTYEQYF
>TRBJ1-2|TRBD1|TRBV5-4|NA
TGTGCCAGCAGTCCAACAGGGGACTATGGCTACACCTTC
CASSPTGDYGYTF
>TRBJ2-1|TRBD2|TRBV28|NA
TGTGCCAGCAGCTCGGTTCGAGTAGCGGGGCCGCTAAATGAGCAGTTCTTC
CASSSVRVAGPLNEQFF
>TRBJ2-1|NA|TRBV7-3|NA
TGTGCCAGCAGCTTAAGGACACACTCCTACAATGAGCAGTTCTTC
CASSLRTHSYNEQFF
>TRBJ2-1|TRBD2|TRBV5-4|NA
TGTGCCAGCAGCGTGGAATGGGGGGGTCTTAACAATGAGCAGTTCTTC
CASSVEWGGLNNEQFF
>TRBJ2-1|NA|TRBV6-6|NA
TGTGCCAGCAGTTACTACGTTCGCGGGACCTACAATGAGCAGTTCTTC
CASSYYVRGTYNEQFF
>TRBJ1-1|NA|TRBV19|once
TGTGCCAGTAGTATTGTGGGCATGAACACTGAAGCTTTCTTT
CASSIVGMNTEAFF
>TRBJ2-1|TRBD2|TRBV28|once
TGTGCCACCCTGGGGGGGAATGAGCAGTTCTTC
CATLGGNEQFF
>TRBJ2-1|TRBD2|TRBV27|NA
TGTGCCAGCAGCCCTAGCGGATCCTACAATGAGCAGTTCTTC
CASSPSGSYNEQFF
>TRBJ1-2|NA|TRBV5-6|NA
TGTGCCAGCAGCACGTACAGGGCTGGGGGCTACACCTTC
CASSTYRAGGYTF
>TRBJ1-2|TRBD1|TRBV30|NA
TGTGCCTCGACAGGGGCAGACTATGGCTACACCTTC
CASTGADYGYTF
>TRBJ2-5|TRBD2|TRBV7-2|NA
TGTGCCAGCAGCCCAGGGCGGGGGGGGCGAGAGACCCAGTACTTC
CASSPGRGGRETQYF
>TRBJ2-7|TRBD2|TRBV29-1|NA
TGCAGCGTTGAGGGTCGAGCGGGAGATTACGAGCAGTACTTC
CSVEGRAGDYEQYF
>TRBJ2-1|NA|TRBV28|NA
TGTGCCAGCAGTTTAGTTGGACAGACCTACAATGAGCAGTTCTTC
CASSLVGQTYNEQFF
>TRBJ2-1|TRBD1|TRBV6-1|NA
TGTGCCAGCAGTGACCGAAGGACAGGGAAGGATGAGCAGTTCTTC
CASSDRRTGKDEQFF
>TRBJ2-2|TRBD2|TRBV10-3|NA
TGTGCCATCAGTGAGTCGAACCTAGCGGGAGGAGCCGGGGAGCTGTTTTTT
CAISESNLAGGAGELFF
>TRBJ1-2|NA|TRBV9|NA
TGTGCCAGCAGCGTAGTGTCAGGGGAGGGCTACACCTTC
CASSVVSGEGYTF
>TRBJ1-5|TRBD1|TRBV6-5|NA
TGTGCCAGCAGATCGGACAGGGCCGGTCAGCCCCAGCATTTT
CASRSDRAGQPQHF
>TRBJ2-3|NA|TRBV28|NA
TGTGCCAGCAGTTTCCGGGACACAGCCTCAGATACGCAGTATTTT
CASSFRDTASDTQYF
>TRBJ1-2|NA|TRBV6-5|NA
TGTGCCAGCAGCAGACAGGCGGAGGGCTACACCTTC
CASSRQAEGYTF
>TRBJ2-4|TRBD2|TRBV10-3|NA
TGTGCCATCAGTGAGAGGCCTAGCGGGACTCTAGCGACCAAAAACATTCAGTACTTC
CAISERPSGTLATKNIQYF
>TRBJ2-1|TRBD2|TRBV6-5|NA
TGTGCCAGCAGTTACGGACTAGCTAACTCCTACAATGAGCAGTTCTTC
CASSYGLANSYNEQFF
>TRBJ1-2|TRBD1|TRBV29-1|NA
TGCAGCGTCTATTGGGGACAGGGCGATGGCTACACCTTC
CSVYWGQGDGYTF
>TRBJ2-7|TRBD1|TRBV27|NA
TGTGCCAGCAGTTTCCTTCGACAGGGGGCTCACGAGCAGTACTTC
CASSFLRQGAHEQYF
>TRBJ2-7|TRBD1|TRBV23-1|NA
TGCGCCAGCAGTCAAGCGGACAGGGGACATCGGCGGGCCTACGAGCAGTACTTC
CASSQADRGHRRAYEQYF
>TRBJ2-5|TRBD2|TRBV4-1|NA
TGCGCCAGCAGCCCGTCTAGCGGGAGGGCCCGGGAGACCCAGTACTTC
CASSPSSGRARETQYF
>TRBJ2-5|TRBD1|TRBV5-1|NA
TGCGCCAGCAGACCGCGGACAGGGGGAGTCGGAGAGACCCAGTACTTC
CASRPRTGGVGETQYF
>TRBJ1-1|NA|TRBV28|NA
TGTGCCAGCGCAGGGTTTGGGAACACTGAAGCTTTCTTT
CASAGFGNTEAFF
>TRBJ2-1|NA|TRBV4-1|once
TGCGCCAGCAGCCAAGATCTGGGGAGCTCCTACAATGAGCAGTTCTTC
CASSQDLGSSYNEQFF
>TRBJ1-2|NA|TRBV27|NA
TGTGCCAGCAGTTTACACGCCCTAGGACACCCTGACTATGGCTACACCTTC
CASSLHALGHPDYGYTF
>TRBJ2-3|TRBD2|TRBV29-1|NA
TGCAGCGGTACGACTAGCGGGAGAACAGATACGCAGTATTTT
CSGTTSGRTDTQYF
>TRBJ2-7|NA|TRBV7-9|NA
TGTGCCAGCAGCTTAGCGAGGAACGAGCAGTACTTC
CASSLARNEQYF
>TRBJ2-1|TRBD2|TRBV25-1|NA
TGTGCCAGCAGTGTGGGAGCGGGAGCGGGGAATGAGCAGTTCTTC
CASSVGAGAGNEQFF
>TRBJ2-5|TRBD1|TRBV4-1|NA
TGCGCCAGCAGCCAAGAGCGCCGGGACAGGAAAGAGACCCAGTACTTC
CASSQERRDRKETQYF
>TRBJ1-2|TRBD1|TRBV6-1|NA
TGTGCCAGCAGTGACGGACAGGACTATGGCTACACCTTC
CASSDGQDYGYTF
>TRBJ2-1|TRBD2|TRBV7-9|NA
TGTGCCAGCAGCTTACAGACGTCGGGGGGCAATGAGCAGTTCTTC
CASSLQTSGGNEQFF
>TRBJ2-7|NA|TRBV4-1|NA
TGCGCCAGCAGCCAAGGTTTAAAAGGAGGTTTAAGCTCCTACGAGCAGTACTTC
CASSQGLKGGLSSYEQYF
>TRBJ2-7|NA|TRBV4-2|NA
TGTGCCAGCAGCCACGAACGGGAGTGGTCCTACGAGCAGTACTTC
CASSHEREWSYEQYF
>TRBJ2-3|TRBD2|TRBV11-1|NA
TGTGCCAGCAGCCGACTAGCGGGAGGTTCCGATACGCAGTATTTT
CASSRLAGGSDTQYF
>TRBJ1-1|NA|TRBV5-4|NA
TGTGCCAGCAGCGGCCGGGACATTTACACTGAAGCTTTCTTT
CASSGRDIYTEAFF
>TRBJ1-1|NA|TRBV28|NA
TGTGCCAGCGGCACCAACACTGAAGCTTTCTTT
CASGTNTEAFF
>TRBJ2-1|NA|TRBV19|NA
TGTGCCAGTAGTATAATATGGAGGTGTAGCGGCTGCTCCTACAATGAGCAGTTCTTC
CASSIIWRCSGCSYNEQFF
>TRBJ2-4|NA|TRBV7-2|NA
TGTGCCAGCAGCTTAAGAAGCCTTACAGCCAAAAACATTCAGTACTTC
CASSLRSLTAKNIQYF
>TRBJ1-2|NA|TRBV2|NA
TGTGCCAGCACCAGTAGGGGGAACTATGGCTACACCTTC
CASTSRGNYGYTF
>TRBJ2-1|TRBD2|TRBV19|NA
TGTGCCAGTAGCTCTAGCGGGAGCTCCTACAATGAGCAGTTCTTC
CASSSSGSSYNEQFF
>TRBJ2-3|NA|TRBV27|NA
TGTGCCAGCAGTTTAGACGGCGGATGGACAGATACGCAGTATTTT
CASSLDGGWTDTQYF
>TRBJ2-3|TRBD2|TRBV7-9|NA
TGTGCCAGCCTGGGGGGGATCGGCACAGATACGCAGTATTTT
CASLGGIGTDTQYF